Presented here are 8 T cell receptor beta chains from one specimen sequenced in a study of T cells in localized non-small cell lung cancer. Method: immunoSEQ multiplex PCR; TCRdb's copy keeps in-frame clones and lacks some. The sample consists of 20,000 to 25,000 clones, less than 90% of them appearing once. The specimen comprised peripheral blood, sampled before any cancer treatment. The receptors here all came from a male donor aged 60 or over with stage I lung adenocarcinoma.

This chain uses TRBV18 with TRBJ2-3; D may correspond to TRBD1 or TRBD2 (5 bases each). The CDR3 is made up of 13 amino acids. Germline-derived CDR1 and CDR2 are KGHSH and LQKENI. V dropped 3 bases and J dropped 3 bases, with 7 bases sitting between them. This CDR3 is CASSPGVTDTQYF. For the CDR3, the DNA is TGTGCCAGCTCACCGGGGGTAACAGATACGCAGTATTTT.

V and J are TRBV7-2 and TRBJ1-2, with D maybe TRBD1 (6 bases). Germline V gene lookup returns CDR1 SGHTA and CDR2 FQGNSA. The V end was cut by 5 bases, the J end by 2 bases, with 12 bases between. The CDR3 has 14 amino acids. The CDR3 bases are TGTGCCAGCAGCCGAGACAGGCAGAACTATGGCTACACCTTC. This sequence encodes CASSRDRQNYGYTF.

V and J are TRBV7-2 and TRBJ2-4, with D maybe TRBD2 (6 bases). V dropped 5 bases and J dropped 1 base, with 9 bases sitting between them. This CDR3 contains 14 residues. Germline CDR1 reads SGHTA; CDR2 reads FQGNSA. CDR3 loop: CASSGAGAKNIQYF. The CDR3 region has the DNA TGTGCCAGCAGCGGGGCGGGGGCCAAAAACATTCAGTACTTC.

The chain joins TRBV11-2 to TRBJ2-7, with D perhaps TRBD2 (6 bases). V lost 5 bases and J 5 bases, leaving 16 bases between the germline ends. CDR1 and CDR2 (germline): SGHAT, FQNNGV. The CDR3 contains 14 residues. This CDR3 is CASSLGGVSNEQYF. As DNA, the CDR3 is TGTGCCAGCAGCCTTGGCGGGGTCTCGAACGAGCAGTACTTC.

The chain links TRBV4-1 to TRBJ2-3; the match to TRBD2 covers 11 bases. The CDR3 runs to 16 residues. Germline values: CDR1 MGHRA, CDR2 YSYEKL. V lost 6 bases, J lost 5 bases, and 10 bases stayed unmatched. CDR3 in amino acids: CASRPLAGGPEDTQYF. In DNA form, the CDR3 reads TGCGCCAGCAGACCATTAGCGGGAGGGCCTGAAGATACGCAGTATTTT.

The rearrangement links TRBV15 to TRBJ1-5; D might be TRBD1 (5 bases). V gave up 0 bases and J gave up 5 bases, with 17 bases separating them. The CDR3 length is 17 residues. Germline CDR1 is LNHNV and CDR2 is YYDKDF (reference sequence). CDR3 nucleotides: TGTGCCACCAGCAGAGATCTCGCCAGGGTGGCGCATCAGCCCCAGCATTTT. It yields the protein CATSRDLARVAHQPQHF.

This rearrangement joins TRBV15 to TRBJ2-5, with a weak D call TRBD1 (5 bases). Between the trimmed V and J ends, which lost 4 bases and 4 bases, there was a span of 10 bases. There are 13 residues in the CDR3. Germline V gives CDR1 LNHNV, CDR2 YYDKDF (reference sequence). This CDR3 reads CATSTDQGETQYF. The CDR3 DNA reads TGTGCCACCAGCACCGACCAGGGAGAGACCCAGTACTTC.

The genes are TRBV11-2 and TRBJ1-1, with D hard to call. V was clipped by 3 bases and J by 9 bases, with 8 bases between them. This CDR3 spans 11 amino acids. Germline CDR1 is SGHAT and CDR2 is FQNNGV. CDR3 amino acids: CASSFSKQAFF. CDR3 in DNA: TGTGCCAGCAGCTTCAGTAAGCAAGCTTTCTTT.